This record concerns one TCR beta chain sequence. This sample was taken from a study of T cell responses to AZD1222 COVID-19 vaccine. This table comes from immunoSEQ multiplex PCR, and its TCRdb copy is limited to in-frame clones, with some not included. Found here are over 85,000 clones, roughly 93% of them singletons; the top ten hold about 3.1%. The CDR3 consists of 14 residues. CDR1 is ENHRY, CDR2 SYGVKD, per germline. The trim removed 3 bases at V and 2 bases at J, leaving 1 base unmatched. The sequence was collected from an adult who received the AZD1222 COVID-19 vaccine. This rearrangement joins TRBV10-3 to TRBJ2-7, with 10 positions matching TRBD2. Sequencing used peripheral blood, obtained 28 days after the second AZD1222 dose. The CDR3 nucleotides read TGTGCCATCAGTGACAGCGGGAGGGCCTACGAGCAGTACTTC. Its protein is CAISDSGRAYEQYF.